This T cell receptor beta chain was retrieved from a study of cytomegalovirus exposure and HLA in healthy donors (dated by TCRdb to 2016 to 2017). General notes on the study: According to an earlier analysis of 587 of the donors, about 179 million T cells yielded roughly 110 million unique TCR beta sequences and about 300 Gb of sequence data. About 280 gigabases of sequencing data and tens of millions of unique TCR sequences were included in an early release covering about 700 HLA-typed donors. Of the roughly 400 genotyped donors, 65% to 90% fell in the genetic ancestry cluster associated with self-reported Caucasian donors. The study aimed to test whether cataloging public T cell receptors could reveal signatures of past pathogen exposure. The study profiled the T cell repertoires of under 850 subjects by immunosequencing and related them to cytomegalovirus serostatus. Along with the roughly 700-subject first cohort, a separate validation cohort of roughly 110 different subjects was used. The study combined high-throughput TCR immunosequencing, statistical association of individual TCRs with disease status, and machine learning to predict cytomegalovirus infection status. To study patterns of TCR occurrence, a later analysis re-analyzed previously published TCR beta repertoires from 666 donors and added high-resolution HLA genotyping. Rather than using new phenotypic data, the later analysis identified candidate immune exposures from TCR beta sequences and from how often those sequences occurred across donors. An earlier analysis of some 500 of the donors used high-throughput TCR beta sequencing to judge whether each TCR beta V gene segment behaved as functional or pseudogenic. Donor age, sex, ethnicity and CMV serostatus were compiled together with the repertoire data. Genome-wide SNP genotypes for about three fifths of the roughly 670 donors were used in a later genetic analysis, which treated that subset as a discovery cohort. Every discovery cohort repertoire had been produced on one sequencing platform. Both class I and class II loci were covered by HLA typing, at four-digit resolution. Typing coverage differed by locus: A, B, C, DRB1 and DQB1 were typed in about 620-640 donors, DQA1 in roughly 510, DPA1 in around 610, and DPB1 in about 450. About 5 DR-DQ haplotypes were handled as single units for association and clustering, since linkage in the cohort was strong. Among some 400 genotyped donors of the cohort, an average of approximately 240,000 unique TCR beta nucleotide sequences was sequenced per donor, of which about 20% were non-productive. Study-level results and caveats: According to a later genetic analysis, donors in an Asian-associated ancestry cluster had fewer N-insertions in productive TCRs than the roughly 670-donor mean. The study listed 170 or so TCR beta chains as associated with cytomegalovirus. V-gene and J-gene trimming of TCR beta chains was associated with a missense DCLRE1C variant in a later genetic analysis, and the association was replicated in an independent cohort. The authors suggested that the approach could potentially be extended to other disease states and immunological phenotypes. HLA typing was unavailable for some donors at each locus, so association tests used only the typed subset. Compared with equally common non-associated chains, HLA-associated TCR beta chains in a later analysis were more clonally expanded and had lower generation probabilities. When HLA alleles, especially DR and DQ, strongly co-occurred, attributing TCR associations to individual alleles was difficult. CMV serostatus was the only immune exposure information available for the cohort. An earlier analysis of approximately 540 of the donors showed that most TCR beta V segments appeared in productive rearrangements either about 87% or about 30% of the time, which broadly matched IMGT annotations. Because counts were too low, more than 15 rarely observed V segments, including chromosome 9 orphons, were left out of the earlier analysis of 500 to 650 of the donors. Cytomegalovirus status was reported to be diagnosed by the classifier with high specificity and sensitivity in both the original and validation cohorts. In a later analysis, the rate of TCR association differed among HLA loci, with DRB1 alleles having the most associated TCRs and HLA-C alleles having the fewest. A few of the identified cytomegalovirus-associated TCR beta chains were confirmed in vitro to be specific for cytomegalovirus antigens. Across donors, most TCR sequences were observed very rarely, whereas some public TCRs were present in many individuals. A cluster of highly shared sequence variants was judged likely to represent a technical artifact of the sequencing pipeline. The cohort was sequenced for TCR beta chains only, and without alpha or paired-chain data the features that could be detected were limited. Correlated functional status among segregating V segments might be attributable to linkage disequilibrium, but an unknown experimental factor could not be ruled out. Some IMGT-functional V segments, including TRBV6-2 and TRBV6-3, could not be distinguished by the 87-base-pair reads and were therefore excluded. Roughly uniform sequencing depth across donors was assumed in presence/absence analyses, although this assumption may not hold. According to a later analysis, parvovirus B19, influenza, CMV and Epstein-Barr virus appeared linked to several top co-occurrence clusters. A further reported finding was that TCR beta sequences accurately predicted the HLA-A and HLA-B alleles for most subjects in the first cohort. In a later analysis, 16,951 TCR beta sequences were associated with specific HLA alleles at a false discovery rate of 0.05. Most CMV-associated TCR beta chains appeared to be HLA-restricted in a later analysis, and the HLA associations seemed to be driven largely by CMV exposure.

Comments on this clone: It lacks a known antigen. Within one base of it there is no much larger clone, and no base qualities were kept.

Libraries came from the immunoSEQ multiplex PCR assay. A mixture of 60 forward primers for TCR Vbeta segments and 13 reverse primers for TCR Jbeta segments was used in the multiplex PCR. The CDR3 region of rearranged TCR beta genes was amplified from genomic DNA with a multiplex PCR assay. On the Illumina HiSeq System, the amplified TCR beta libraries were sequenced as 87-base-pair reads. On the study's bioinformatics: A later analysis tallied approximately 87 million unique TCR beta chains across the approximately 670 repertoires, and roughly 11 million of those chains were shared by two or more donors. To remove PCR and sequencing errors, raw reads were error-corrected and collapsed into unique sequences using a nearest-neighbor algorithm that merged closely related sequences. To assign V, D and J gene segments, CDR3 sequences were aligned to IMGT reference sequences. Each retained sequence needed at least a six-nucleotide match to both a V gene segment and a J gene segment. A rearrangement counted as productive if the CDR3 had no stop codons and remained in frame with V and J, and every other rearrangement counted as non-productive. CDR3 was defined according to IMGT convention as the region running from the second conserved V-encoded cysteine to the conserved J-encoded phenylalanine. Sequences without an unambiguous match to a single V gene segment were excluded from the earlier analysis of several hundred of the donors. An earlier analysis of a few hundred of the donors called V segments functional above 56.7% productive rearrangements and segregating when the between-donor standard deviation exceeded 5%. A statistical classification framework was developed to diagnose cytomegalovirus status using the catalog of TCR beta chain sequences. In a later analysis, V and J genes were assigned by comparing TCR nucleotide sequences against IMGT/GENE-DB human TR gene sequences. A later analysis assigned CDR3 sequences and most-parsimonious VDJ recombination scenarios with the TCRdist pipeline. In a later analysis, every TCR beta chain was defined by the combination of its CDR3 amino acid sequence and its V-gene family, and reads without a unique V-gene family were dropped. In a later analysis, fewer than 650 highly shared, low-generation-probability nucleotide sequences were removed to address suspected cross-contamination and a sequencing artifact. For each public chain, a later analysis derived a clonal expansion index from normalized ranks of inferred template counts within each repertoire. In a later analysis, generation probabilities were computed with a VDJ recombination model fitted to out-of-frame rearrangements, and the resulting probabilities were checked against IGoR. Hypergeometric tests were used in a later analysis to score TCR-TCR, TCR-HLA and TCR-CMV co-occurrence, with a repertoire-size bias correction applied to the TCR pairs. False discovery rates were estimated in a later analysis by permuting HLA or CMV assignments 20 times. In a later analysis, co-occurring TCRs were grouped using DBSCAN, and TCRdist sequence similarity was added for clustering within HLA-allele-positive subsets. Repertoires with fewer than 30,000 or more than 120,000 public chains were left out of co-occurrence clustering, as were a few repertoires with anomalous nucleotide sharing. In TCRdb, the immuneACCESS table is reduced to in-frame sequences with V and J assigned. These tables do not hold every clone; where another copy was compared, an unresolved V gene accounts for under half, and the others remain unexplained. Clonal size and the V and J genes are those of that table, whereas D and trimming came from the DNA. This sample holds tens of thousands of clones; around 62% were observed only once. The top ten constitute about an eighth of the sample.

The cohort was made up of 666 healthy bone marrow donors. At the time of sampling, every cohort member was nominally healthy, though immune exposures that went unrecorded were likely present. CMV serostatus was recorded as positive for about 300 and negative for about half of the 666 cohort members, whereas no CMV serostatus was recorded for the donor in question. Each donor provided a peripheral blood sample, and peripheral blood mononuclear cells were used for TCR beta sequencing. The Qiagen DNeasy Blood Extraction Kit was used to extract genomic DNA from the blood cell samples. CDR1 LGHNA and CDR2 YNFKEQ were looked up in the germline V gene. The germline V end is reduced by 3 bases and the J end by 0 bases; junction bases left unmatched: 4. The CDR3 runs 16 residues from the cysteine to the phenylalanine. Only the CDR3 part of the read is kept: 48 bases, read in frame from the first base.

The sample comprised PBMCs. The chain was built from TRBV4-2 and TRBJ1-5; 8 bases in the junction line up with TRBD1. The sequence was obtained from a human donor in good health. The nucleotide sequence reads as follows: TGTGCCAGCAGCCACAAGACAGGGGATAGCAATCAGCCCCAGCATTTT. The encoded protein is CASSHKTGDSNQPQHF.